This entry is about one T cell receptor (beta chain). The data are from a study of cytotoxic CD8 clonotypes in ibrutinib-treated CLL. Some clones are missing from TCRdb's copy, which holds only in-frame ones; the method was immunoSEQ multiplex PCR. The repertoire holds approximately 45,000 clones, with 60% to 80% as singletons. CDR3 size: 13 residues. Germline V lookup: CDR1 SNHLY, CDR2 FYNNEI. V was pared by 3 bases and J by 3 bases, with 8 bases between. This sequence originates from a human donor with chronic lymphocytic leukemia. This sequence joins TRBV2 and TRBJ1-2; D is possibly TRBD1 (5 bases). Sequenced material: PBMCs, taken after 12 months of ibrutinib treatment. The CDR3 here is CASSDRADYGYTF. In DNA, the CDR3 is TGTGCCAGCAGTGACAGGGCTGACTATGGCTACACCTTC.